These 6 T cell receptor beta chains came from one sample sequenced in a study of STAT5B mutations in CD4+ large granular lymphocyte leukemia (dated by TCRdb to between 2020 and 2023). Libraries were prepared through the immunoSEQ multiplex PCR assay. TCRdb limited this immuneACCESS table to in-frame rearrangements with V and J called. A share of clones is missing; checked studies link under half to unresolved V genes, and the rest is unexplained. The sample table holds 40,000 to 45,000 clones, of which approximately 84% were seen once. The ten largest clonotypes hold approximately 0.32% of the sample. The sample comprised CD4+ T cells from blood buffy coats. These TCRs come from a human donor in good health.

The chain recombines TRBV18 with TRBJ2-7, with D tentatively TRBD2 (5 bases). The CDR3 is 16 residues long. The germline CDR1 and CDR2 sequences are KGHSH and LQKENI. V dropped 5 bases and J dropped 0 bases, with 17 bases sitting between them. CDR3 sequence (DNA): TGTGCCAGCTCAGCTCCCCGGGAAACTAGCTCCTACGAGCAGTACTTC. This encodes CASSAPRETSSYEQYF.

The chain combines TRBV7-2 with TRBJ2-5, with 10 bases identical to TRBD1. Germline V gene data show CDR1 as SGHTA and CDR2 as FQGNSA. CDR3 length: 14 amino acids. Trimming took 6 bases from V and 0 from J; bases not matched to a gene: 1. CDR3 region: CASRDRGNQETQYF. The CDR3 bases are TGTGCCAGCAGGGACAGGGGGAACCAAGAGACCCAGTACTTC.

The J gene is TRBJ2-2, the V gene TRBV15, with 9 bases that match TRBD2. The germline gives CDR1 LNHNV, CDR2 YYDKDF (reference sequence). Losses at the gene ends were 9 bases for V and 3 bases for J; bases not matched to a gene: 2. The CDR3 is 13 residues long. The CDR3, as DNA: TGTGCCACGACTAGCGGATACACCGGGGAGCTGTTTTTT. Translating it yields CATTSGYTGELFF.

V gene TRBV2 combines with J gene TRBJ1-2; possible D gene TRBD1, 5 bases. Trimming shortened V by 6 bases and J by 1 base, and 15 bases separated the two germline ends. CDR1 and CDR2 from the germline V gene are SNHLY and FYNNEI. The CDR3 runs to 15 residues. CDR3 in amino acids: CASRLGQGGNYGYTF. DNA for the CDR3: TGTGCCAGCAGACTCGGTCAGGGCGGTAACTATGGCTACACCTTC.

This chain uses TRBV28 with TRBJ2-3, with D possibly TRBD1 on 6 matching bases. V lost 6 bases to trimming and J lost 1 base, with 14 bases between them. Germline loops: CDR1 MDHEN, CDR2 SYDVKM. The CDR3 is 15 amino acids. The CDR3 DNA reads TGTGCCAGCAGCAAGACAGGTCGGGGCACAGATACGCAGTATTTT. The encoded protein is CASSKTGRGTDTQYF.

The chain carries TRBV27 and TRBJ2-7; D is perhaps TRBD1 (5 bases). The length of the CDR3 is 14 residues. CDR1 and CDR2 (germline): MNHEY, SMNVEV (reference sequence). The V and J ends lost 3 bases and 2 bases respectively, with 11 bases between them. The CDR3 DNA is TGTGCCAGCAGTTTGGACATCAGAGCCTACGAGCAGTACTTC. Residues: CASSLDIRAYEQYF.